The clone carrying this T cell receptor (beta chain) was detected ten times or more. Its specificity is unknown. With V trimmed by 3 bases and J by 2 bases, 4 bases remained unmatched. Germline V gene sequence: CDR1 KGHDR, CDR2 SFDVKD. CDR3 length equals 16 residues. The sample is drawn from a study of neurological immune-mediated disorders. Notes on the study in general: Grouping of repertoires by phylogeny put those of 18 of 34 multiple sclerosis patients into a single related-CDR3 cluster, a possible signature.

Preparation of the unsorted libraries drew on 2 million PBMCs stored at -80 C. With 10-nucleotide random UMIs, 5'RACE was used to make the cDNA. TCRdb called the 5' RACE reads again in MiXCR, with one record for every CDR3 protein. The sample holds 55,000 to 70,000 distinct CDR3 sequences, 3.9% seen once. The receptor comes from a man aged 25 to 40 with multiple sclerosis. The sample taken for sequencing was PBMCs. This chain joins TRBV24-1 and TRBJ2-1; 9 bases line up with TRBD2. The DNA for the CDR3 is TGTGCCACCAGTGATACGCGGGGGGGCCCCTACAATGAGCAGTTCTTC. This codes for CATSDTRGGPYNEQFF.